The 3 T cell receptor beta chains given below trace back to one sample, sequenced in a study of T cell changes during pregnancy in multiple sclerosis. The assay was immunoSEQ multiplex PCR, and TCRdb's table has in-frame clones only and misses some. The repertoire holds about 46,000 clones, around 92% seen once, with 9% in the top ten. The sequencing here drew on CD8+ T cells from peripheral blood mononuclear cells, taken after pregnancy. These receptors were taken from a female donor with multiple sclerosis, enrolled in a pregnancy study.

The CDR3 reads CASSLGTGGVNEQFF. For the CDR3, the DNA is TGCGCCAGCAGCTTGGGGACAGGGGGCGTCAATGAGCAGTTCTTC. The gene calls are TRBV5-1 and TRBJ2-1, with TRBD1 identical over 11 bases. The CDR3 length is 15 residues. Germline values: CDR1 SGHRS, CDR2 YFSETQ. After removal of 0 bases from V and 6 bases from J, the junction contained 2 bases not matched to a gene.

The rearrangement uses TRBV7-9 and TRBJ1-1; a weak D match, TRBD1 (6 bases). This CDR3 comprises 15 residues. CDR1 and CDR2 from the germline V gene are SEHNR and FQNEAQ (reference sequence). V lost 0 bases, J lost 1 base, and 9 bases lay in between. The CDR3: CASSLAQGRNTEAFF. CDR3 DNA: TGTGCCAGCAGCTTAGCGCAGGGGAGGAACACTGAAGCTTTCTTT.

V gene TRBV5-1 combines with J gene TRBJ2-2; D not resolved. CDR1 SGHRS and CDR2 YFSETQ come from the germline V gene. The CDR3 runs to 12 residues. Trimming removed 3 bases from V and 5 bases from J, with 5 bases in between. The DNA of the CDR3 is TGCGCCAGCAGCTACAGTACCGGGGAGCTGTTTTTT. Protein product: CASSYSTGELFF.